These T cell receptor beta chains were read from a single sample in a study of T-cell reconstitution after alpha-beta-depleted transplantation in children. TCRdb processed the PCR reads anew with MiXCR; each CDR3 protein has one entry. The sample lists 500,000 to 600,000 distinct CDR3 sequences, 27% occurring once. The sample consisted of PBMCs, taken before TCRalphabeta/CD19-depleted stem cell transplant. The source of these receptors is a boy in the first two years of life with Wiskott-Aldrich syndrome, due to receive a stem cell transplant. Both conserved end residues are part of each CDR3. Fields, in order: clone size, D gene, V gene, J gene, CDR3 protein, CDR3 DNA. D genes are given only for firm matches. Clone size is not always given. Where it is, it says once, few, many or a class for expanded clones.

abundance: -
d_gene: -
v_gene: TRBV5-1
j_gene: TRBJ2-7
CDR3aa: CASSLAQGRGYEQYF
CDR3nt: TGCGCCAGCAGCCTCGCGCAGGGGAGAGGGTACGAGCAGTACTTC

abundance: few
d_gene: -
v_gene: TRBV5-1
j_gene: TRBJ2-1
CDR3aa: CASSLATMGIRSIVYEQFF
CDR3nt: TGCGCCAGCAGCTTGGCCACAATGGGGATCCGCTCTATCGTATATGAGCAGTTCTTC

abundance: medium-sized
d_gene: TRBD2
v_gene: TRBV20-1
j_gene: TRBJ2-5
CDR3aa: CSARGTSGYQETQYF
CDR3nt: TGCAGTGCTAGGGGGACTAGCGGATATCAAGAGACCCAGTACTTC

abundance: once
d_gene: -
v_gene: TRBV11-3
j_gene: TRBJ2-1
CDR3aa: CARRANEQFF
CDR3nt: TGTGCCAGAAGGGCCAATGAGCAGTTCTTC

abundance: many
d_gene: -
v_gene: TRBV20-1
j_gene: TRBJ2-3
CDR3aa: CSASGLAHSTDTQYF
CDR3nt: TGCAGTGCCTCTGGGCTAGCCCATAGCACAGATACGCAGTATTTT

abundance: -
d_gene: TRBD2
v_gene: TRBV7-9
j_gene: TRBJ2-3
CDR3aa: CASSITSGSSGDTQYF
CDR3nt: TGTGCCAGCAGCATAACTAGCGGGAGTTCTGGAGATACGCAGTATTTT

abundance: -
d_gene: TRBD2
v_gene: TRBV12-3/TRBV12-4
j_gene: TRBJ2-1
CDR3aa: CASSLRLAGPGGEQFF
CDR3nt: TGTGCCAGCAGCCTAAGACTAGCGGGTCCCGGGGGTGAGCAGTTCTTC

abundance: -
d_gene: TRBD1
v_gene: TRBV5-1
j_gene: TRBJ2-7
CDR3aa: CASSGGQGAYEQYF
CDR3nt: TGCGCCAGCAGCGGCGGACAGGGGGCCTACGAGCAGTACTTC

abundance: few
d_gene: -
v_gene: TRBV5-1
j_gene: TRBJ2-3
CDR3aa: CASSPVGLAITDTQYF
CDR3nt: TGCGCCAGCAGCCCCGTTGGTCTAGCGATCACAGATACGCAGTATTTT

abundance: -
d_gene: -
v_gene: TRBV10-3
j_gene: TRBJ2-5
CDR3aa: CAISEKWVIQETQYF
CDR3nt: TGTGCCATCAGTGAGAAATGGGTTATCCAAGAGACCCAGTACTTC

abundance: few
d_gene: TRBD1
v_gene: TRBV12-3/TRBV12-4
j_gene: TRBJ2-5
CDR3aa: CASSLGWTGYQETQYF
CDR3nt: TGTGCCAGCAGTTTAGGATGGACAGGGTACCAAGAGACCCAGTACTTC

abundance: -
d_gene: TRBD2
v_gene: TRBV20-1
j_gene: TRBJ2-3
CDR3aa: CSASQAGGITDTQYF
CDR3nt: TGCAGTGCTAGTCAAGCGGGAGGGATCACAGATACGCAGTATTTT

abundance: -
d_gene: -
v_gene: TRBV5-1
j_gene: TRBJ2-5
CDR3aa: CASSLGLLQETQYF
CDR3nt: TGCGCCAGCAGCTTGGGACTCCTCCAAGAGACCCAGTACTTC

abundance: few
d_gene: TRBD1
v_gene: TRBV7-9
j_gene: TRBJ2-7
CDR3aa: CASSRAGTGVEQYF
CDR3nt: TGTGCCAGCAGCAGAGCCGGGACAGGGGTCGAGCAGTACTTC

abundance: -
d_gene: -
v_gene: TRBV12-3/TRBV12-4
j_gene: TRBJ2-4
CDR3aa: CASSSLGTVLAKNIQYF
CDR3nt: TGTGCCAGCAGCTCCCTGGGGACTGTCCTAGCCAAAAACATTCAGTACTTC

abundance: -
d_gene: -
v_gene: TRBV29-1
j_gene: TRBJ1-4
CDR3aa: CSVSGPNEKLFF
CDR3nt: TGCAGCGTTTCAGGGCCTAATGAAAAACTGTTTTTT

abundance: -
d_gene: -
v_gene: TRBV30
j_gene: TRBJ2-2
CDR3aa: CAWTRGRELFF
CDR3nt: TGTGCCTGGACCCGAGGGCGGGAGCTGTTTTTT

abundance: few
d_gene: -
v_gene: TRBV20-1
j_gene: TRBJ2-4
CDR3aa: CSAATNPGDIQYF
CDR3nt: TGCAGTGCCGCGACAAATCCGGGGGACATTCAGTACTTC

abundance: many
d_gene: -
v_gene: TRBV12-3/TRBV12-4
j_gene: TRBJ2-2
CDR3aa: CASSLRGYTGELFF
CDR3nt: TGTGCCAGCAGTTTAAGGGGGTACACCGGGGAGCTGTTTTTT

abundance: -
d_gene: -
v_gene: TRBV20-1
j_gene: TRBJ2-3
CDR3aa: CSADPEGGTDTQYF
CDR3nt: TGCAGTGCTGACCCAGAGGGCGGCACAGATACGCAGTATTTT

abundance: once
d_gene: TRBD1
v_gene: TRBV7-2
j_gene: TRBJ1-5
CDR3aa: CAISLGGQGAWGQPQHF
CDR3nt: TGTGCCATCAGCTTAGGGGGCCAGGGGGCATGGGGTCAGCCCCAGCATTTT